This TCR beta chain is from a study of identical twins. Study observations and caveats: Twins shared beta out-of-frame sequences in excess, but this excess was weaker. Carriage of fewer insertions was seen in abundant cord blood beta clonotypes, whereas memory repertoires showed none.

This clonotype appeared many times. Its antigen is as yet unknown. In TCRdb, the 5' RACE reads were re-called with MiXCR into one record per CDR3 protein. The sample includes some 590,000 distinct CDR3 sequences, 9% to 10% of them seen just once. CDR1 is KGHDR, CDR2 SFDVKD, per germline. The V gene lost 10 bases and the J gene lost 1 base, with 9 bases spanning the gap. The CDR3 has 13 amino acids. These data were also reused for a study on yellow fever vaccine responses in identical twins. This second report adds: Reportedly, twins showed a vaccine T cell response that looked partly convergent and partly personalized.

V and J are TRBV24-1 and TRBJ2-2; no clear D. The TCR was taken from a woman aged 18 to 35 in good health. Sample: PBMCs. Here the CDR3 reads CATRGVNTGELFF. CDR3 DNA: TGTGCCACTCGTGGAGTGAACACCGGGGAGCTGTTTTTT.